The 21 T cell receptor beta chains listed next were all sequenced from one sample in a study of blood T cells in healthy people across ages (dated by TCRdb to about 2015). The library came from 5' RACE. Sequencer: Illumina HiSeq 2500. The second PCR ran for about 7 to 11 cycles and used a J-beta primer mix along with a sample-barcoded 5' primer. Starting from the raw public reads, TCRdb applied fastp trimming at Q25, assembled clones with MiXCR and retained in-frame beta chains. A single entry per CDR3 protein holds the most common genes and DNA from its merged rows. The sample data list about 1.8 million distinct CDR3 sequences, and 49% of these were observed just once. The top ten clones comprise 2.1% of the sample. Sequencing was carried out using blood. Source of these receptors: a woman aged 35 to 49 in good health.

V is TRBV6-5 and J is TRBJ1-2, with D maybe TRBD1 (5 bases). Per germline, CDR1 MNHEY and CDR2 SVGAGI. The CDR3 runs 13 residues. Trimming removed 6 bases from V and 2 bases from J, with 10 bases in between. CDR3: CASRAGPNYGYTF. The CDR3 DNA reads TGTGCCAGCAGGGCAGGGCCCAACTATGGCTACACCTTC.

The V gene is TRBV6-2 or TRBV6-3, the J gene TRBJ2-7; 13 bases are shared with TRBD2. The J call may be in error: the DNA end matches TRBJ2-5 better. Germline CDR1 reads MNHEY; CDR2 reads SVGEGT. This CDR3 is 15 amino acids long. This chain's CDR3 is CASRPGLAGRGTQYF. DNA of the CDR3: TGTGCCAGCAGACCGGGACTAGCGGGGCGTGGGACCCAGTACTTC.

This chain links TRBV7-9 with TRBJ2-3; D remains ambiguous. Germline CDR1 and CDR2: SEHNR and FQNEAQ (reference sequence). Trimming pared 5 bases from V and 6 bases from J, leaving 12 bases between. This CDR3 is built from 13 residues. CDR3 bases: TGTGCCAGCAGCCAGATCGGTGTGGATACGCAGTATTTT. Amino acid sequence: CASSQIGVDTQYF.

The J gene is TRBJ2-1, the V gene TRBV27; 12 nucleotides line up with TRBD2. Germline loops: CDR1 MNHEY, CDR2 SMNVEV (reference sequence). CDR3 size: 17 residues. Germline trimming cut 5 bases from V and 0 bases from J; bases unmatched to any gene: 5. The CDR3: CASSLAGGLFSYNEQFF. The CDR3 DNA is TGTGCCAGCAGTCTAGCGGGGGGGCTCTTCTCCTACAATGAGCAGTTCTTC.

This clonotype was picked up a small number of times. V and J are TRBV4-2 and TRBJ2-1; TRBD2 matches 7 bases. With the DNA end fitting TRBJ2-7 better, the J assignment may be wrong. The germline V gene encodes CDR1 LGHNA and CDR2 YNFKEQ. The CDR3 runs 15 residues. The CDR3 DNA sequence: TGTGCCAGCAGCCAAGGACTAGCCTCCTACAATGAGCAGTACTTC. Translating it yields CASSQGLASYNEQYF.

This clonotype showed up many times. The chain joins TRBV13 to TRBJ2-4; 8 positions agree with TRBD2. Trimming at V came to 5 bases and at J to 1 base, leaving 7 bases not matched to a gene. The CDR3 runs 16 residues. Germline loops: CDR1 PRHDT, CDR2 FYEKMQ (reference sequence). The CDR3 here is CASSPSGGVAKNIQYF. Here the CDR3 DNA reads TGTGCCAGCAGCCCCTCGGGAGGGGTGGCCAAAAACATTCAGTACTTC.

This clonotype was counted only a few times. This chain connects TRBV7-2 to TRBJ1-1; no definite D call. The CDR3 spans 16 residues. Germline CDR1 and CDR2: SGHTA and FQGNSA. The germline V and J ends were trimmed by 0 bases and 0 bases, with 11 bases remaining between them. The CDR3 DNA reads TGTGCCAGCAGCTTAGCCCTCGGGCCGATGAACACTGAAGCTTTCTTT. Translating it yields CASSLALGPMNTEAFF.

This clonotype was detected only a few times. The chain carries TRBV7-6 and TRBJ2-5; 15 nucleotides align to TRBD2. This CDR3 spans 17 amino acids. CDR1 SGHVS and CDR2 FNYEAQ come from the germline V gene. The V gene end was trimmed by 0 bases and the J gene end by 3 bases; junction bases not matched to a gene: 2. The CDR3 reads CASSLAGLAGGKETQYF. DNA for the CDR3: TGTGCCAGCAGCTTAGCGGGACTAGCGGGGGGAAAAGAGACCCAGTACTTC.

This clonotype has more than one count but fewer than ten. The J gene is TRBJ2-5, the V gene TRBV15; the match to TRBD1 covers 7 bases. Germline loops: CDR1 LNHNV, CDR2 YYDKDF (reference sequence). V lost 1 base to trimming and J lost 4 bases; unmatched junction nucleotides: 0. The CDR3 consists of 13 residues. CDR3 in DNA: TGTGCCACCAGCAGAGGACAGGGAGAGACCCAGTACTTC. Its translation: CATSRGQGETQYF.

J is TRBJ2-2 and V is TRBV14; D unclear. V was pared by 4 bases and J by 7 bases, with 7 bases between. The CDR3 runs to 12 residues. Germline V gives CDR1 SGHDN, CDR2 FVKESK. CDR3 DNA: TGTGCCAGCAGCCCCAATGTCGGGGAGCTGTTTTTT. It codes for CASSPNVGELFF.

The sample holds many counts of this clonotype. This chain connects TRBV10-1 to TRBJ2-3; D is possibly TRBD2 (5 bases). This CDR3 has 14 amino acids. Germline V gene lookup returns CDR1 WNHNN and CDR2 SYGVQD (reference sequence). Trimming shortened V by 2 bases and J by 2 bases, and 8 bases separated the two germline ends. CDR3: CASSESGNTDTQYF. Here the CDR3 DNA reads TGCGCCAGCAGTGAGAGCGGAAACACAGATACGCAGTATTTT.

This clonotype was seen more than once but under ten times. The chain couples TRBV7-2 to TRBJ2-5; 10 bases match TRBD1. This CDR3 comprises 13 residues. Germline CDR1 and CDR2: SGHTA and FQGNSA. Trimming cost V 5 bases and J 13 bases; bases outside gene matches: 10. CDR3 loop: CASSGTGTGALYF. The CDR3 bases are TGTGCCAGCAGCGGAACCGGGACAGGGGCTCTGTACTTC. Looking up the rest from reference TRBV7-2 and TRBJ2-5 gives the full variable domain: GAGVSQSPSNKVTEKGKDVELRCDPISGHTALYWYRQSLGQGLEFLIYFQGNSAPDKSGLPSDRFSAERTGGSVSTLTIQRTQQEDSAVYLCASSGTGTGALYFGPGTRLLVL.

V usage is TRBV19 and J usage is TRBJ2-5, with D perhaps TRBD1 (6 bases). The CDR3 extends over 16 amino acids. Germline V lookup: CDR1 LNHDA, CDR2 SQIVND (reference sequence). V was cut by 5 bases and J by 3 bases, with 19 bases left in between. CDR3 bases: TGTGCCAGTAGTCCAGGGGCCCAGAATCTTGAAGAGACCCAGTACTTC. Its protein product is CASSPGAQNLEETQYF.

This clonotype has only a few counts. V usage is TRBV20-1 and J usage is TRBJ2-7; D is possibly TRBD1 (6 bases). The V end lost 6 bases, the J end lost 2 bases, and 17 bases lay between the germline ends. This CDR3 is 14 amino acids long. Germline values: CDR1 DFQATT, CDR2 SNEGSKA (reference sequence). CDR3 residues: CSAAQGITPYEQYF. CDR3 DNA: TGCAGTGCAGCACAGGGCATCACCCCCTACGAGCAGTACTTC.

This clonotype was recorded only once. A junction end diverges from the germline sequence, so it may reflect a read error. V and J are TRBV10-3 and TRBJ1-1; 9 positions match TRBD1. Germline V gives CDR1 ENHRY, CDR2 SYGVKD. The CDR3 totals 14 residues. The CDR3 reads CAISLTGGSTETFF. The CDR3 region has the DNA TGTGCCATCAGTTTGACAGGGGGGAGCACTGAAACTTTCTTT.

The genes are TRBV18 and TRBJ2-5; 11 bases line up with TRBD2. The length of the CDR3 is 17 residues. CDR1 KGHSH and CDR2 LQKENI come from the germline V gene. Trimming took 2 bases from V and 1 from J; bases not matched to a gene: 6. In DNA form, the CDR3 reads TGTGCCAGCTCACCAATGGCTAGCGGGGGGACCCAAGAGACCCAGTACTTC. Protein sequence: CASSPMASGGTQETQYF.

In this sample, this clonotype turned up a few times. CDR3 loop: CSVRQVLNTEAFF. In DNA form, the CDR3 reads TGCAGCGTCCGACAGGTATTGAACACTGAAGCTTTCTTT. The chain couples TRBV29-1 to TRBJ1-1; TRBD1 might be the D (6 bases). CDR1 and CDR2 from the germline V gene are SQVTM and ANQGSEA. CDR3 length: 13 residues. Trimming cost V 6 bases and J 0 bases, with 11 bases left between them.

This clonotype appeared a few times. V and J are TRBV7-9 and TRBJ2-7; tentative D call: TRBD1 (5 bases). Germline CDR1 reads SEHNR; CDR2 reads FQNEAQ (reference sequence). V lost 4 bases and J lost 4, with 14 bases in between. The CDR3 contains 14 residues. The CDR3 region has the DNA TGTGCCAGCAGCTCAGTTGACAGCCGTTACGAGCAGTACTTC. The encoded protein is CASSSVDSRYEQYF.

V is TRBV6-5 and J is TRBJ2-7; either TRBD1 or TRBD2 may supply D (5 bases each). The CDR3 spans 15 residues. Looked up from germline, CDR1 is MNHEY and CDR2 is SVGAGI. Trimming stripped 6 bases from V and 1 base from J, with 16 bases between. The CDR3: CASSEPGRLSYEQYF. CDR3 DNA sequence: TGTGCCAGCAGCGAACCGGGACGGCTATCCTACGAGCAGTACTTC.

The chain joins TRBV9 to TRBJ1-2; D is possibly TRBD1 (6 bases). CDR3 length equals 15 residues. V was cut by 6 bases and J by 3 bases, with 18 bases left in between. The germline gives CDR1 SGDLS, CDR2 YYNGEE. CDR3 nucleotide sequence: TGTGCCAGCAAATCGTTTACAGGGTCGGACTATGGCTACACCTTC. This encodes CASKSFTGSDYGYTF.

The CDR3 reads CATGSPGLAGGPDTQYF. The CDR3, as DNA: TGTGCCACCGGCTCTCCGGGACTAGCGGGGGGGCCAGATACGCAGTATTTT. V is TRBV24-1 and J is TRBJ2-3; 16 positions match TRBD2. The junction had 9 bases not matched to a gene; V was cut back by 9 bases and J by 4 bases. Germline-derived CDR1 and CDR2 are KGHDR and SFDVKD. This CDR3 region has 17 residues.